This record looks at one TCR beta chain sequence and its context. Germline V gives CDR1 LGHDT, CDR2 YNNKEL (reference sequence). V was pared by 1 base and J by 0 bases, with 19 bases between. This CDR3 region has 19 residues. The repertoire was sequenced with immunoSEQ multiplex PCR; TCRdb's copy has only in-frame clones and lacks some. Of 250,000 to 400,000 clones in the sample, around 87% were seen once. The age range of participants was roughly 18 to 90 years, with residence in about two dozen US areas. The data belong to a study of blood T cell repertoires in COVID-19. Across the whole study: Donors in the United States, Italy and Spain gave samples during acute or convalescent COVID-19.

Material for sequencing was PBMCs or T cells enriched from blood (not recorded which). The rearrangement links TRBV3-1 (or the pseudogene TRBV3-2) to TRBJ1-3; no reliable D call. This TCR was recovered from a woman aged 25 to 39 who had recovered from COVID-19. This chain's CDR3 is CASSQAASASAFSGNTIYF. The CDR3 DNA reads TGTGCCAGCAGCCAAGCTGCCTCTGCCAGCGCCTTCTCTGGAAACACCATATATTTT.